The 3 T cell receptor beta chains listed next were all sequenced from one sample in a study of cytomegalovirus exposure and HLA in healthy donors. The PCR was carried out with 60 Vbeta primers and 13 Jbeta primers. TCRdb's copy holds only in-frame clones and misses some; the assay was immunoSEQ multiplex PCR. In the table there are 110,000 or so clones, 77% of which are singletons. Sequenced input: PBMCs. All receptors derive from a man between 18 and 35 years old in good health and CMV-seropositive.

J is TRBJ2-2 and V is TRBV5-3; perhaps TRBD1 as D (5 bases). TRBV5-3 belongs to the ORF category, with a function that is uncertain. This CDR3 spans 13 amino acids. Trimming pared 5 bases from V and 5 bases from J, leaving 10 bases between. The chain's CDR3 is CARRITGTGELFF. CDR3 DNA sequence: TGTGCCAGAAGGATTACAGGAACCGGGGAGCTGTTTTTT.

This rearrangement joins TRBV9 to TRBJ2-1, with D possibly being TRBD2 (6 bases). V gave up 4 bases and J gave up 0 bases, with 11 bases separating them. The V gene's germline CDR1 is SGDLS and CDR2 YYNGEE. The CDR3 covers 15 residues. Here the CDR3 DNA reads TGTGCCAGCAGCCCCGGAGGGAGCTCCTACAATGAGCAGTTCTTC. Translation: CASSPGGSSYNEQFF.

This sequence joins TRBV6-5 and TRBJ1-2, with D unclear. This CDR3 is 15 amino acids long. Germline loops: CDR1 MNHEY, CDR2 SVGAGI. The V end lost 4 bases, the J end lost 4 bases, and 16 bases lay between the germline ends. The CDR3 here is CASSSRQLRPYGYTF. The CDR3 nucleotides are TGTGCCAGCAGTTCCCGACAATTACGGCCCTATGGCTACACCTTC.